Each of the 26 T cell receptor beta chains below was sequenced from the same sample in a study of shared clonotypes between healthy human individuals. The data were produced by immunoSEQ multiplex PCR, yet TCRdb's version contains in-frame clones alone and is incomplete. Among about half a million clones listed, roughly 80% were seen once. Sequencing was performed on PBMCs. The receptors were gathered from a woman aged 40 to 55 in good health. Some clones in this sample may be carry-over from other donors' samples.

The J gene is TRBJ2-5, the V gene TRBV11-2; TRBD1 aligns across 8 bases. The CDR3 contains 16 residues. With 2 bases clipped from V and 5 bases from J, the junction kept 10 bases outside the gene matches. CDR1 and CDR2 from the germline V gene are SGHAT and FQNNGV. The CDR3 spells CASSLNRAGGLETQYF. The CDR3, as DNA: TGTGCCAGCAGCTTAAATCGGGCAGGGGGCTTGGAGACCCAGTACTTC.

The rearrangement uses TRBV30 and TRBJ2-1; 9 bases are a match to TRBD2. CDR3 length: 16 amino acids. The germline gives CDR1 GTSNPN, CDR2 SVGIG (reference sequence). Unmatched junction bases numbered 13, after V lost 0 bases and J lost 10 bases. The CDR3 loop is CAWSVFGREGRWEQFF. The DNA of the CDR3 is TGTGCCTGGAGTGTATTTGGGCGGGAGGGCCGTTGGGAGCAGTTCTTC.

V is TRBV1 and J is TRBJ1-2; TRBD1, as called in the table, went unchecked against the DNA. TRBV1 is a known pseudogene. This CDR3 comprises 15 residues. The CDR3 protein is CTSSPPDRGRDGYTF. The CDR3 DNA reads TGCACCAGCAGCCCTCCGGACAGGGGGAGGGATGGCTACACCTTC.

The chain combines TRBV6-1 with TRBJ2-7; the D is unclear. The CDR3 is 11 residues long. Trimming took off 1 base at V and 9 bases at J, with 7 bases between the two ends. The germline V gene has CDR1 MNHNS and CDR2 SASEGT. CDR3 in amino acids: CASSEVGVQYF. The CDR3 DNA reads TGTGCCAGCAGTGAAGTGGGTGTGCAGTACTTC.

Notes on this clone: This likely traces to a read error, being one base from a far larger clone. CDR3: CAWSVGGELLF. DNA for the CDR3: TGTGCCTGGAGTGTAGGCGGGGAGCTGCTTTTT. This chain connects TRBV30 to TRBJ2-2; a possible D gene is TRBD2 (6 bases). The CDR3 is made up of 11 amino acids. CDR1 GTSNPN and CDR2 SVGIG come from the germline V gene (reference sequence).

The J gene is TRBJ2-3, the V gene TRBV7-3; 9 bases are shared with TRBD2. CDR3 length: 16 amino acids. Germline V gene lookup returns CDR1 SGHTA and CDR2 FQGTGA. V dropped 7 bases and J dropped 2; count of bases not matched to a gene: 10. Written as DNA, the CDR3 is TGTGCCAGCAAACAGACTAGCGGAGCTCCCACAGATACGCAGTATTTT. The encoded protein is CASKQTSGAPTDTQYF.

In its sample, this clone was seen once. The rearrangement joins TRBV11-2 to TRBJ1-1; D ambiguous. This CDR3 region has 14 residues. V was trimmed by 0 bases and J by 2 bases, leaving 7 bases between them. From germline, CDR1 is SGHAT and CDR2 FQNNGV. For the CDR3, the DNA is TGTGCCAGCAGCTTAGATCTATTAAACACTGAAGCTTTCTTT. Amino acid sequence: CASSLDLLNTEAFF.

With respect to this clone: One end of the junction is discordant with germline, which a read error may explain. The chain employs TRBV29-1 and TRBJ2-1; D is perhaps TRBD1 or TRBD2 (5 bases each). This CDR3 spans 10 amino acids. Germline V gene sequence: CDR1 SQVTM, CDR2 ANQGSEA. The CDR3, as DNA: TGCAGCGTTGAAGAGCCCGGGACGGTCTTC. It codes for CSVEEPGTVF.

The chain has TRBV28 and TRBJ2-2; D is undetermined. CDR3 length equals 12 residues. The germline V gene has CDR1 MDHEN and CDR2 SYDVKM. Trimming removed 2 bases from V and 13 bases from J, with 11 bases in between. This CDR3 is CASSLQRWRLFF. DNA for the CDR3: TGTGCCAGCAGTTTACAGCGTTGGCGGCTGTTTTTT. The full variable domain, completed using reference TRBV28 and TRBJ2-2, is DVKVTQSSRYLVKRTGEKVFLECVQDMDHENMFWYRQDPGLGLRLIYFSYDVKMKEKGDIPEGYSVSREKKERFSLILESASTNQTSMYLCASSLQRWRLFFGEGSRLTVL.

The CDR3 sequence: CAISEGLAGDTQYF. The CDR3 coding sequence is TGTGCCATCAGTGAGGGGCTAGCCGGTGATACGCAGTATTTT. The V and J genes are TRBV10-3 and TRBJ2-3; D is possibly TRBD2 (5 bases). CDR1 and CDR2 (germline): ENHRY, SYGVKD. Trimming left V 2 bases short and J 6 bases short, with 12 bases between. The CDR3 length is 14 residues.

The V gene is TRBV6-1, the J gene TRBJ2-3, with 12 bases matching TRBD2. Germline V CDR1 and CDR2: MNHNS, SASEGT. The CDR3 consists of 15 residues. V shed 7 bases, J shed 0 bases, and the junction held 2 bases outside the gene matches. CDR3 coding DNA: TGTGCCAGCACTCTAGCGGGAGGGAGCACAGATACGCAGTATTTT. Its translation: CASTLAGGSTDTQYF.

This clone was seen once. The chain combines TRBV7-2 with TRBJ2-7, with 9 bases fitting TRBD2. The CDR3 sequence is 16 residues long. V shed 1 base, J shed 0 bases, and the junction held 4 bases outside the gene matches. CDR1 is SGHTA and CDR2 is FQGNSA in the germline V gene. CDR3 sequence (DNA): TGTGCCAGCAGCTTAGTAGCGGGAGTGAGCTCCTACGAGCAGTACTTC. This gives the protein CASSLVAGVSSYEQYF.

J is TRBJ2-1 and V is TRBV7-8; 9 bases are a match to TRBD1. V dropped 5 bases and J dropped 6; count of bases not matched to a gene: 8. CDR3 length: 15 amino acids. The V gene's germline CDR1 is SGHVS and CDR2 FQNEAQ. The CDR3: CASSMGQGIGNEQFF. Written as DNA, the CDR3 is TGTGCCAGCAGCATGGGACAGGGAATTGGCAATGAGCAGTTCTTC.

The chain uses TRBV7-3 and TRBJ2-5; TRBD1 matches 7 bases. The CDR3 extends over 14 amino acids. Germline assignment: CDR1 SGHTA and CDR2 FQGTGA. J gave up 1 base and V 5 bases, and 4 bases lay outside the gene matches. CDR3 sequence: CASSQGQIQETQYF. The CDR3 DNA follows: TGTGCCAGCAGCCAGGGACAGATCCAAGAGACCCAGTACTTC.

V is TRBV7-9 and J is TRBJ2-5; TRBD1 aligns across 12 bases. The CDR3 totals 15 residues. CDR1 SEHNR and CDR2 FQNEAQ come from the germline V gene (reference sequence). The V segment lost 5 bases and the J segment 5 bases; nucleotides outside the gene matches: 6. CDR3 residues: CASSQGQGAWETQYF. The CDR3 DNA is TGTGCCAGCAGCCAGGGACAGGGGGCGTGGGAGACCCAGTACTTC.

This clone was seen just once. CDR3 nucleotide sequence: TGTGCCACCTCGAGGGACAGCTTCTACGAGCAGTACTTC. Residues: CATSRDSFYEQYF. The rearrangement links TRBV6-5 to TRBJ2-5; 7 positions agree with TRBD1. TRBJ2-7 matches the DNA end more closely, so the J call is doubtful. CDR3 length: 13 residues. Germline V gene sequence: CDR1 MNHEY, CDR2 SVGAGI.

This sequence joins TRBV5-4 and TRBJ2-7, with 13 bases identical to TRBD2. The J segment lost 3 bases and the V segment lost 4 bases, leaving 7 bases of the junction unmatched. Germline V CDR1 and CDR2: SGHNT, YYREEE (reference sequence). This CDR3 comprises 16 residues. In DNA form, the CDR3 reads TGTGCCAGCAGCCCAGGACTAGCGGGGGCCTTCTACGAGCAGTACTTC. Translation: CASSPGLAGAFYEQYF. The full variable domain, its missing parts supplied by reference TRBV5-4 and TRBJ2-7, is ETGVTQSPTHLIKTRGQQVTLRCSSQSGHNTVSWYQQALGQGPQFIFQYYREEENGRGNFPPRFSGLQFPNYSSELNVNALELDDSALYLCASSPGLAGAFYEQYFGPGTRLTVT.

The V call is TRBV7-9, the J call TRBJ1-2; D gene unclear. The V end lost 6 bases, the J end lost 3 bases, and 8 bases lay between the germline ends. CDR1 is SEHNR and CDR2 is FQNEAQ in the germline V gene (reference sequence). The length of the CDR3 is 12 residues. The CDR3 DNA follows: TGTGCCAGCAGTTCCGGTTACTATGGCTACACCTTC. Amino acid sequence: CASSSGYYGYTF.

The chain has TRBV7-9 and TRBJ1-2; D perhaps matches TRBD1 (5 bases). The germline gives CDR1 SEHNR, CDR2 FQNEAQ (reference sequence). V was cut by 4 bases and J by 2 bases, with 11 bases left in between. The CDR3 extends over 14 amino acids. Here the CDR3 reads CASSYLDRNYGYTF. In DNA form, the CDR3 reads TGTGCCAGCAGCTACCTAGACAGAAACTATGGCTACACCTTC.

V gene TRBV5-1 combines with J gene TRBJ2-7; maybe TRBD1 (5 bases). Germline lookup yields CDR1 SGHRS and CDR2 YFSETQ. V gave up 1 base and J gave up 5 bases, with 16 bases separating them. This CDR3 contains 15 residues. CDR3 sequence: CASSLPLGEGDEQYF. The DNA of the CDR3 is TGCGCCAGCAGCTTGCCACTTGGGGAAGGGGACGAGCAGTACTTC.

The chain carries TRBV7-9 and TRBJ2-1; 7 nucleotides align to TRBD2. Germline assignment: CDR1 SEHNR and CDR2 FQNEAQ (reference sequence). The CDR3 consists of 18 residues. V was pared by 1 base and J by 4 bases, with 13 bases of the junction left unmatched. CDR3 in amino acids: CASSLELGLAEKYNEQFF. The CDR3 DNA follows: TGTGCCAGCAGCTTAGAACTCGGCCTAGCGGAAAAATACAATGAGCAGTTCTTC. The full variable domain, in which reference TRBV7-9 and TRBJ2-1 provide the parts outside the CDR3, is DTGVSQNPRHKITKRGQNVTFRCDPISEHNRLYWYRQTLGQGPEFLTYFQNEAQLEKSRLLSDRFSAERPKGSFSTLEIQRTEQGDSAMYLCASSLELGLAEKYNEQFFGPGTRLTVL.

V and J are TRBV19 and TRBJ2-3; D is possibly TRBD2 (6 bases). Germline CDR1 reads LNHDA; CDR2 reads SQIVND (reference sequence). There are 14 residues in the CDR3. The V end lost 4 bases, the J end lost 6 bases, and 14 bases lay between the germline ends. The DNA for the CDR3 is TGTGCCAGTAGTAAACTAGCCTCGGCGGATACGCAGTATTTT. Translating gives CASSKLASADTQYF. The full variable domain, with the rest looked up from reference TRBV19 and TRBJ2-3, is DGGITQSPKYLFRKEGQNVTLSCEQNLNHDAMYWYRQDPGQGLRLIYYSQIVNDFQKGDIAEGYSVSREKKESFPLTVTSAQKNPTAFYLCASSKLASADTQYFGPGTRLTVL.

This clone was counted a few times. The chain has TRBV29-1 and TRBJ2-5; unclear D gene. CDR3 length equals 12 residues. From germline, CDR1 is SQVTM and CDR2 ANQGSEA. V lost 2 bases, J lost 2 bases, and 6 bases lay in between. CDR3: CSVEYRQETQYF. For the CDR3, the DNA is TGCAGCGTTGAATACAGACAAGAGACCCAGTACTTC.

The chain recombines TRBV11-2 with TRBJ1-4; 9 nucleotides match TRBD1. The CDR3 runs to 16 residues. The ends lost 5 bases at V and 2 bases at J; junction bases unmatched: 6. The germline gives CDR1 SGHAT, CDR2 FQNNGV. CDR3 sequence: CASSTIQGATNEKLFF. The CDR3 DNA reads as TGTGCCAGCAGCACTATACAGGGGGCCACTAATGAAAAACTGTTTTTT.

The genes are TRBV7-8 and TRBJ1-1, with D uncertain. Trimming removed 1 base from V and 1 base from J, with 7 bases in between. The germline CDR1 and CDR2 sequences are SGHVS and FQNEAQ. The CDR3 runs 14 residues. CDR3 in DNA: TGTGCCAGCAGCTTAGGATCGAAGAACACTGAAGCTTTCTTT. Its translation: CASSLGSKNTEAFF. Full variable domain (outside the CDR3, taken from reference TRBV7-8 and TRBJ1-1): GAGVSQSPRYKVAKRGQDVALRCDPISGHVSLFWYQQALGQGPEFLTYFQNEAQLDKSGLPSDRFFAERPEGSVSTLKIQRTQQEDSAVYLCASSLGSKNTEAFFGQGTRLTVV.

The chain couples TRBV27 to TRBJ1-2; 7 bases agree with TRBD1. Germline CDR1 reads MNHEY; CDR2 reads SMNVEV (reference sequence). The CDR3 contains 15 residues. The V gene end was trimmed by 5 bases and the J gene end by 4 bases; junction bases not matched to a gene: 10. CDR3 sequence: CASSPRAGQTYGYTF. The CDR3 region has the DNA TGTGCCAGCAGTCCCAGAGCGGGACAGACCTATGGCTACACCTTC.